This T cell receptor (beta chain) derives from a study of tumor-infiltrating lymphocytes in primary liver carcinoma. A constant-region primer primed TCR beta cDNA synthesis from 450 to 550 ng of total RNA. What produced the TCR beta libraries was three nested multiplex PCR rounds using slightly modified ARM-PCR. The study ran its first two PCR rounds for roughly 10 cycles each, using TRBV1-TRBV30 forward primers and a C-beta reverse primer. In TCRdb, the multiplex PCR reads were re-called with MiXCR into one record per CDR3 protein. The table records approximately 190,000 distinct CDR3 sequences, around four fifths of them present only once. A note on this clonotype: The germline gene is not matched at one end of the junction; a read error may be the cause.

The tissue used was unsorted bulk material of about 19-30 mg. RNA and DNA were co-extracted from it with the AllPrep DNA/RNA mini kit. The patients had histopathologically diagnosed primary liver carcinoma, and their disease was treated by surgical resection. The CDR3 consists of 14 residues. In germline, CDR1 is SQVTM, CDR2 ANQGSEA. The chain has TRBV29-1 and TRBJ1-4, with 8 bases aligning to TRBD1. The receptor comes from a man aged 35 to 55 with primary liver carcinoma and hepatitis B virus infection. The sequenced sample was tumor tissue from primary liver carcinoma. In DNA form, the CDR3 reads TGCATCGTTGATCCGGGGACAGGATACGAAAAACTGTTTTTC. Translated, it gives CIVDPGTGYEKLFF.